A selection of T cell receptor beta chains follows, all from one sample in a study of blood T cell repertoires in COVID-19. Produced via immunoSEQ multiplex PCR; TCRdb's table is partial and in-frame only. The repertoire includes about 200,000 clones, just under 85% of them detected once, and 0.8% to 0.95% sits in the top ten. The specimen sequenced was peripheral blood. These TCRs come from a man aged 55 to 70 with COVID-19, enrolled during active disease. Both conserved end residues are part of each CDR3. Fields, in order: clone size, D gene, J gene, V gene, CDR3 protein, CDR3 DNA. D genes are given only for firm matches. Clone size appears in some rows only: once, few, many, or a class for an expanded clone.

clone size: -; D gene: TRBD1; J gene: TRBJ1-3; V gene: TRBV7-9; CDR3 protein: CASSLVGDRDGNTIYF; CDR3 DNA: TGTGCCAGCAGCTTAGTAGGGGACAGGGATGGAAACACCATATATTTT
clone size: -; D gene: -; J gene: TRBJ2-2; V gene: TRBV3-1/TRBV3-2; CDR3 protein: CASSQAPRGSGELFF; CDR3 DNA: TGTGCCAGCAGCCAAGCCCCCCGGGGGTCCGGGGAGCTGTTTTTT
clone size: -; D gene: TRBD2; J gene: TRBJ2-1; V gene: TRBV2; CDR3 protein: CASETSPGLADPGDVNEQFF; CDR3 DNA: TGTGCCAGCGAAACTTCCCCGGGACTAGCGGATCCAGGAGATGTAAATGAGCAGTTCTTC
clone size: -; D gene: TRBD2; J gene: TRBJ2-3; V gene: TRBV7-9; CDR3 protein: CASNRAGGLRTDTQYF; CDR3 DNA: TGTGCCAGCAACCGGGCGGGAGGGCTCCGCACAGATACGCAGTATTTT
clone size: -; D gene: -; J gene: TRBJ1-2; V gene: TRBV5-8; CDR3 protein: CASSLVQGAYGYTF; CDR3 DNA: TGTGCCAGCAGCTTGGTTCAAGGGGCCTATGGCTACACCTTC
clone size: -; D gene: -; J gene: TRBJ1-1; V gene: TRBV4-1; CDR3 protein: CASSPETGNTEAFF; CDR3 DNA: TGCGCCAGCAGCCCGGAGACAGGGAACACTGAAGCTTTCTTT
clone size: few; D gene: TRBD1; J gene: TRBJ2-1; V gene: TRBV10-3; CDR3 protein: CAISGAGGDEQFF; CDR3 DNA: TGTGCCATCAGTGGCGCAGGGGGCGATGAGCAGTTCTTC
clone size: -; D gene: TRBD2; J gene: TRBJ2-7; V gene: TRBV11-3; CDR3 protein: CASSLDAPSGAYEQYF; CDR3 DNA: TGTGCCAGCAGCTTAGATGCGCCTAGCGGAGCCTACGAGCAGTACTTC
clone size: -; D gene: -; J gene: TRBJ2-5; V gene: TRBV2; CDR3 protein: CASSVRETQYF; CDR3 DNA: TGTGCCAGCAGTGTGCGAGAGACCCAGTACTTC
clone size: -; D gene: TRBD1; J gene: TRBJ1-2; V gene: TRBV7-9; CDR3 protein: CASSPEGGTGRSGYTF; CDR3 DNA: TGTGCCAGCAGCCCAGAGGGTGGGACAGGTCGGTCTGGCTACACCTTC
clone size: -; D gene: -; J gene: TRBJ1-2; V gene: TRBV11-2; CDR3 protein: CASSPRGWYGYTF; CDR3 DNA: TGTGCCAGCAGCCCCCGGGGGTGGTATGGCTACACCTTC
clone size: -; D gene: -; J gene: TRBJ1-1; V gene: TRBV6-2/TRBV6-3; CDR3 protein: CASSLLGGTEAFF; CDR3 DNA: TGTGCCAGCAGTTTACTGGGGGGTACTGAAGCTTTCTTT
clone size: -; D gene: -; J gene: TRBJ2-1; V gene: TRBV6-2/TRBV6-3; CDR3 protein: CASSYTPSWGDEQFF; CDR3 DNA: TGTGCCAGCAGTTACACCCCCTCATGGGGCGATGAGCAGTTCTTC
clone size: -; D gene: -; J gene: TRBJ1-2; V gene: TRBV5-5; CDR3 protein: CASSLSSAGRLYGYTF; CDR3 DNA: TGTGCCAGCAGCTTGTCTTCGGCAGGGCGACTCTATGGCTACACCTTC
clone size: -; D gene: TRBD1; J gene: TRBJ1-2; V gene: TRBV4-3; CDR3 protein: CASSVRDRAFYGYTF; CDR3 DNA: TGCGCCAGCAGCGTCCGGGACAGGGCGTTCTATGGCTACACCTTC
clone size: -; D gene: -; J gene: TRBJ1-5; V gene: TRBV19; CDR3 protein: CASTMQGLQPQHF; CDR3 DNA: TGTGCCAGTACAATGCAGGGGCTTCAGCCCCAGCATTTT
clone size: -; D gene: TRBD1; J gene: TRBJ1-3; V gene: TRBV3-1/TRBV3-2; CDR3 protein: CASSLRTGGGSPIYF; CDR3 DNA: TGTGCCAGCAGCCTCCGGACAGGGGGTGGTAGCCCCATATATTTT
clone size: -; D gene: TRBD1; J gene: TRBJ1-2; V gene: TRBV27; CDR3 protein: CASSAQGAGGYTF; CDR3 DNA: TGTGCCAGCAGTGCCCAGGGGGCGGGTGGCTACACCTTC
clone size: -; D gene: -; J gene: TRBJ2-6; V gene: TRBV7-9; CDR3 protein: CASSQRTASGANVLTF; CDR3 DNA: TGTGCCAGCAGCCAGCGGACAGCCTCTGGGGCCAACGTCCTGACTTTC
clone size: few; D gene: TRBD1; J gene: TRBJ1-1; V gene: TRBV28; CDR3 protein: CASSSTGAQGTEAFF; CDR3 DNA: TGTGCCAGCAGTTCAACAGGGGCGCAGGGCACTGAAGCTTTCTTT
clone size: once; D gene: -; J gene: TRBJ1-2; V gene: TRBV11-2; CDR3 protein: CASSLDRSYGYTF; CDR3 DNA: TGTGCCAGCAGCCTAGACAGGTCCTATGGCTACACCTTC
clone size: -; D gene: -; J gene: TRBJ1-6; V gene: TRBV2; CDR3 protein: CASTEAPSSPLHF; CDR3 DNA: TGTGCCAGCACCGAGGCACCGAGTTCACCCCTCCACTTT
clone size: -; D gene: TRBD1; J gene: TRBJ2-7; V gene: TRBV29-1; CDR3 protein: CSVAPGQGVNEQYF; CDR3 DNA: TGCAGCGTGGCTCCGGGACAGGGGGTCAACGAGCAGTACTTC
clone size: -; D gene: -; J gene: TRBJ1-3; V gene: TRBV28; CDR3 protein: CASSLRRGKVGNTIYF; CDR3 DNA: TGTGCCAGCAGTTTGAGGAGGGGAAAGGTTGGAAACACCATATATTTT
clone size: -; D gene: TRBD2; J gene: TRBJ2-5; V gene: TRBV11-3; CDR3 protein: CASSSGGAQETQYF; CDR3 DNA: TGTGCCAGCAGCTCGGGGGGGGCCCAAGAGACCCAGTACTTC
clone size: -; D gene: -; J gene: TRBJ2-1; V gene: TRBV12-5; CDR3 protein: CASGLVPQYNEQFF; CDR3 DNA: TGTGCTAGTGGTTTGGTCCCTCAGTACAATGAGCAGTTCTTC
clone size: -; D gene: -; J gene: TRBJ2-2; V gene: TRBV19; CDR3 protein: CASSMGRVYGELFF; CDR3 DNA: TGTGCCAGTAGTATGGGCAGGGTGTACGGAGAGCTGTTTTTT
clone size: -; D gene: TRBD1; J gene: TRBJ1-3; V gene: TRBV3-1/TRBV3-2; CDR3 protein: CASSQTTGAGNTIYF; CDR3 DNA: TGTGCCAGCAGCCAAACGACAGGGGCTGGAAACACCATATATTTT
clone size: -; D gene: TRBD1; J gene: TRBJ2-1; V gene: TRBV14; CDR3 protein: CASSQGTGGYNEQFF; CDR3 DNA: TGTGCCAGCAGCCAAGGGACAGGGGGGTACAATGAGCAGTTCTTC
clone size: -; D gene: TRBD1; J gene: TRBJ1-3; V gene: TRBV5-1; CDR3 protein: CASSEGTGKATIYF; CDR3 DNA: TGCGCCAGCAGCGAGGGGACAGGGAAGGCCACCATATATTTT
clone size: few; D gene: -; J gene: TRBJ2-7; V gene: TRBV28; CDR3 protein: CASSLRYEQYF; CDR3 DNA: TGTGCCAGCAGTCTCCGCTACGAGCAGTACTTC
clone size: few; D gene: -; J gene: TRBJ1-5; V gene: TRBV6-1; CDR3 protein: CASSERLHQPQHF; CDR3 DNA: TGTGCCAGCAGTGAACGACTACATCAGCCCCAGCATTTT
clone size: -; D gene: -; J gene: TRBJ1-2; V gene: TRBV7-2; CDR3 protein: CASSLQDGGAVGYGYTF; CDR3 DNA: TGTGCCAGCAGCTTACAGGATGGAGGGGCGGTAGGCTATGGCTACACCTTC
clone size: -; D gene: -; J gene: TRBJ1-5; V gene: TRBV7-8; CDR3 protein: CASSPRRAVGNQPQHF; CDR3 DNA: TGTGCCAGCAGCCCCCGGAGGGCGGTTGGCAATCAGCCCCAGCATTTT
clone size: -; D gene: -; J gene: TRBJ2-7; V gene: TRBV19; CDR3 protein: CASSILPSYEQYF; CDR3 DNA: TGTGCCAGTAGTATTCTTCCTTCCTACGAGCAGTACTTC
clone size: -; D gene: -; J gene: TRBJ1-5; V gene: TRBV18; CDR3 protein: CASSRQVMDQPQHF; CDR3 DNA: TGTGCCAGCTCACGACAGGTTATGGATCAGCCCCAGCATTTT
clone size: -; D gene: TRBD1; J gene: TRBJ1-1; V gene: TRBV6-2/TRBV6-3; CDR3 protein: CASSYSAWGQGNTEAFF; CDR3 DNA: TGTGCCAGCAGTTATTCGGCGTGGGGACAGGGGAACACTGAAGCTTTCTTT
clone size: -; D gene: TRBD1; J gene: TRBJ1-5; V gene: TRBV3-1/TRBV3-2; CDR3 protein: CASSLSPGTGGNQPQHF; CDR3 DNA: TGTGCCAGCAGCCTCTCACCCGGGACAGGGGGCAATCAGCCCCAGCATTTT
clone size: -; D gene: -; J gene: TRBJ1-1; V gene: TRBV15; CDR3 protein: CATSVPGGGQAFF; CDR3 DNA: TGTGCCACCAGCGTCCCTGGGGGGGGGCAAGCTTTCTTT
clone size: -; D gene: -; J gene: TRBJ1-5; V gene: TRBV19; CDR3 protein: CATQSGGAGNQPQHF; CDR3 DNA: TGTGCCACTCAGTCGGGGGGGGCAGGGAATCAGCCCCAGCATTTT
clone size: once; D gene: -; J gene: TRBJ1-2; V gene: TRBV4-3; CDR3 protein: CASSLSGVPGSYGYTF; CDR3 DNA: TGCGCCAGCAGCCTATCCGGGGTACCGGGGAGTTATGGCTACACCTTC
clone size: once; D gene: -; J gene: TRBJ1-5; V gene: TRBV3-1/TRBV3-2; CDR3 protein: CASSQDNRGQPQHF; CDR3 DNA: TGTGCCAGCAGCCAAGATAATAGGGGTCAGCCCCAGCATTTT
clone size: -; D gene: TRBD2; J gene: TRBJ2-7; V gene: TRBV19; CDR3 protein: CASSPSGRAFYEQYF; CDR3 DNA: TGTGCCAGTAGTCCTAGCGGGAGGGCCTTCTACGAGCAGTACTTC
clone size: -; D gene: -; J gene: TRBJ2-2; V gene: TRBV3-1/TRBV3-2; CDR3 protein: CASSQPRFPNTGELFF; CDR3 DNA: TGTGCCAGCAGCCAACCGAGGTTTCCGAACACCGGGGAGCTGTTTTTT